The 16 T cell receptor beta chains below come from one sample, sequenced in a study of CD8+ T cells in alopecia areata (dated by TCRdb to 2016 to 2018). The treatment or condition label on this specimen signifies: oral pan-JAK inhibitor, 5-10 mg twice daily. The receptor library was made with the immunoSEQ multiplex PCR assay. To provide template for TCR sequencing, every sample had RNA extracted and reverse transcribed into cDNA. The source is immuneACCESS, and TCRdb retained only in-frame sequences with V and J called. Part of the clones is not carried over; for the studies checked, unresolved V genes explain less than half of this, and the remainder is unexplained. The sample data list hundreds of thousands of clones, and approximately 65% of these were observed just once. The top ten clones comprise roughly 1.2% of the sample. Sequencing was performed on CD4+ T cells sorted from blood, taken at approximately week 42, from a patient treated with tofacitinib. These receptors were taken from a human donor with alopecia areata.

This rearrangement joins TRBV29-1 to TRBJ2-5; 8 nucleotides align to TRBD2. V gave up 4 bases and J gave up 0 bases; unmatched junction bases: 13. The CDR3 is made up of 17 amino acids. Germline CDR1 is SQVTM and CDR2 is ANQGSEA. The CDR3 here is CSVGRSGGASNQETQYF. The CDR3 DNA follows: TGCAGCGTTGGGAGGTCGGGGGGGGCGTCAAACCAAGAGACCCAGTACTTC.

This chain links TRBV7-2 with TRBJ2-3, with D perhaps given as TRBD1 or TRBD2 (5 bases each). The CDR3 runs to 15 residues. V was shortened by 1 base and J by 5 bases, with 13 bases between the two germline ends. Germline CDR1 is SGHTA and CDR2 is FQGNSA. The CDR3 loop reads CASSLEGPGGDTQYF. The DNA for the CDR3 is TGTGCCAGCAGCTTAGAGGGACCTGGCGGAGATACGCAGTATTTT.

The chain carries TRBV4-3 and TRBJ2-7, with D perhaps TRBD1 (5 bases). This CDR3 is 18 amino acids long. Trimming pared 0 bases from V and 4 bases from J, leaving 22 bases between. Germline-derived CDR1 and CDR2 are LGHNA and YSLEER. CDR3 in amino acids: CASSQDLVWAGNMYEQYF. The CDR3 DNA follows: TGCGCCAGCAGCCAAGATCTAGTGTGGGCAGGGAATATGTACGAGCAGTACTTC.

This clone was recorded a few times. The chain joins TRBV7-7 to TRBJ2-2; possibly TRBD1 for D (5 bases). Per germline, CDR1 SSHAT and CDR2 FNYEAQ (reference sequence). The CDR3 totals 12 residues. V dropped 4 bases and J dropped 8 bases, with 8 bases sitting between them. The CDR3 DNA sequence: TGTGCCAGCAGCTATAGGGGAGGGGAGCTGTTTTTT. This gives the protein CASSYRGGELFF.

The chain is built from TRBV14 and TRBJ1-2; possibly TRBD1 for D (5 bases). CDR3 length: 14 residues. From germline, CDR1 is SGHDN and CDR2 FVKESK. V was shortened by 1 base and J by 8 bases, with 14 bases between the two germline ends. The CDR3 sequence is CASSQVGVAVGYTF. The CDR3 DNA sequence: TGTGCCAGCAGCCAAGTGGGGGTCGCCGTGGGCTACACCTTC. Full variable domain (remainder filled in from reference TRBV14 and TRBJ1-2): EAGVTQFPSHSVIEKGQTVTLRCDPISGHDNLYWYRRVMGKEIKFLLHFVKESKQDESGMPNNRFLAERTGGTYSTLKVQPAELEDSGVYFCASSQVGVAVGYTFGSGTRLTVV.

This clone came up a few times. The rearrangement links TRBV7-7 to TRBJ2-2, with 7 bases that match TRBD1. Germline loops: CDR1 SSHAT, CDR2 FNYEAQ (reference sequence). CDR3 length: 16 amino acids. With 5 bases clipped from V and 0 bases from J, the junction kept 6 bases outside the gene matches. The CDR3 DNA reads as TGTGCCAGCAGCCGATCCGGGACAGCGAACACCGGGGAGCTGTTTTTT. Its protein is CASSRSGTANTGELFF.

This chain joins TRBV7-2 and TRBJ1-5; 9 bases agree with TRBD1. The trim removed 1 base at V and 7 bases at J, leaving 8 bases unmatched. Germline V gene sequence: CDR1 SGHTA, CDR2 FQGNSA. This CDR3 spans 16 amino acids. The CDR3 loop reads CASSLGDRDASQPQHF. In nucleotides, the CDR3 is TGTGCCAGCAGCTTAGGGGACAGGGACGCCTCACAGCCCCAGCATTTT.

This chain uses TRBV7-2 with TRBJ2-1; D remains ambiguous. CDR3 size: 13 residues. Looked up from germline, CDR1 is SGHTA and CDR2 is FQGNSA. V was shortened by 4 bases and J by 9 bases, with 13 bases between the two germline ends. The CDR3 region has the DNA TGTGCCAGCAGCTCCCCCCCCGGGTTTGAGCAGTTCTTC. Its protein product is CASSSPPGFEQFF.

The V call is TRBV2, the J call TRBJ1-2, with 7 bases lining up with TRBD1. Germline lookup yields CDR1 SNHLY and CDR2 FYNNEI. V lost 6 bases and J lost 2; bases outside the gene matches: 9. The CDR3 sequence is 15 residues long. As DNA, the CDR3 is TGTGCCAGCAGCCGGGGCCGACAGGGCAACTATGGCTACACCTTC. It encodes CASSRGRQGNYGYTF.

The chain links TRBV29-1 to TRBJ1-1; a possible D gene is TRBD1 (5 bases). Germline V CDR1 and CDR2: SQVTM, ANQGSEA. The CDR3 consists of 13 residues. Trimming shortened V by 2 bases and J by 5 bases, and 12 bases separated the two germline ends. CDR3 sequence (DNA): TGCAGCGTTGAACCTCTCCGGGGGACTGAAGCTTTCTTT. It yields the protein CSVEPLRGTEAFF.

This chain uses TRBV29-1 with TRBJ2-7, with D perhaps TRBD1 or TRBD2 (5 bases each). Deletions cut 6 bases from V and 1 base from J, with 13 bases between. CDR3 size: 13 residues. The germline CDR1 and CDR2 sequences are SQVTM and ANQGSEA. Here the CDR3 reads CSVRDGASYEQYF. The CDR3 nucleotides are TGCAGCGTCCGGGACGGAGCTTCCTACGAGCAGTACTTC.

CDR3 sequence: CASSLDRTTDEQYF. The CDR3 bases are TGTGCCAGCAGCTTAGATCGTACTACGGACGAGCAGTACTTC. The chain combines TRBV7-3 with TRBJ2-7; D is unclear. The V end was cut by 2 bases, the J end by 5 bases, with 13 bases between. Per germline, CDR1 SGHTA and CDR2 FQGTGA. The CDR3 totals 14 residues. The complete variable domain, with remaining parts taken from reference TRBV7-3 and TRBJ2-7, reads GAGVSQTPSNKVTEKGKYVELRCDPISGHTALYWYRQSLGQGPEFLIYFQGTGAADDSGLPNDRFFAVRPEGSVSTLKIQRTERGDSAVYLCASSLDRTTDEQYFGPGTRLTVT.

This chain joins TRBV2 and TRBJ2-3; no clear D. CDR3 size: 15 residues. V lost 3 bases, J lost 1 base, and 11 bases lay in between. Looked up from germline, CDR1 is SNHLY and CDR2 is FYNNEI. CDR3 sequence reads: CASSELGSRTDTQYF. The CDR3 DNA reads TGTGCCAGCAGTGAGTTAGGCAGCCGCACAGATACGCAGTATTTT.

The rearrangement uses TRBV15 and TRBJ2-7; TRBD2 aligns across 13 bases. Germline values: CDR1 LNHNV, CDR2 YYDKDF (reference sequence). This CDR3 is 15 amino acids long. V gave up 1 base and J gave up 3 bases; unmatched junction bases: 0. CDR3 protein: CATSRGTSGGYEQYF. As DNA, the CDR3 is TGTGCCACCAGCAGAGGGACTAGCGGGGGCTACGAGCAGTACTTC. The full variable domain, rest sourced from reference TRBV15 and TRBJ2-7, is DAMVIQNPRYQVTQFGKPVTLSCSQTLNHNVMYWYQQKSSQAPKLLFHYYDKDFNNEADTPDNFQSRRPNTSFCFLDIRSPGLGDTAMYLCATSRGTSGGYEQYFGPGTRLTVT.

This chain uses TRBV12-5 with TRBJ1-6, with D perhaps matching TRBD1 (6 bases). In germline, CDR1 is LGHNT, CDR2 FRNRAP. Trimming took 0 bases from V and 10 from J, leaving 16 bases between them. The CDR3 loop spans 16 amino acids. The chain's CDR3 is CASGLVPPSRGSPLHF. The CDR3 DNA follows: TGTGCTAGTGGTTTGGTACCCCCCTCCAGGGGATCACCCCTCCACTTT.

The chain uses TRBV29-1 and TRBJ1-1; D is uncertain. From germline, CDR1 is SQVTM and CDR2 ANQGSEA. V was clipped by 7 bases and J by 4 bases, with 16 bases between them. This CDR3 has 13 residues. The CDR3: CSATRGTATEAFF. In nucleotides, the CDR3 is TGCAGCGCGACCCGTGGTACGGCCACTGAAGCTTTCTTT.